The next 16 T cell receptor beta chains were all read from a single sample in a study of T cells after yellow fever vaccination. TCRdb analysed the 5' RACE reads with MiXCR anew, one entry per CDR3 protein. The sample shows roughly 310,000 distinct CDR3 sequences, 8.7% of them seen only once. This sample comprised PBMCs, obtained on the day of the first yellow fever vaccination. The receptors here all came from a man aged 18 to 30 who received the YFV17D yellow fever vaccine.

A few counts support this clonotype. The gene calls are TRBV20-1 and TRBJ2-5; D unresolved. Germline V gene data show CDR1 as DFQATT and CDR2 as SNEGSKA (reference sequence). The CDR3 spans 14 residues. Trimming pared 5 bases from V and 5 bases from J, leaving 18 bases between. The DNA for the CDR3 is TGCAGTGCTCTACCTATGAAAAGTCGGGAGACCCAGTACTTC. Protein: CSALPMKSRETQYF.

The chain has TRBV30 and TRBJ1-5; 7 bases fit TRBD1. Germline V gene sequence: CDR1 GTSNPN, CDR2 SVGIG (reference sequence). CDR3 size: 14 residues. The V and J ends lost 1 base and 3 bases, in that order; junction bases with no gene match: 3. The CDR3 region has the DNA TGTGCCTGGAGTGGGGACAGTAACAATCAGCCCCAGCATTTT. This codes for CAWSGDSNNQPQHF.

This clonotype was picked up many times. The chain links TRBV6-2 or TRBV6-3 to TRBJ2-7; 9 positions match TRBD1. CDR3 size: 14 residues. The J segment lost 4 bases and the V segment lost 5 bases, leaving 6 bases of the junction unmatched. Germline CDR1 reads MNHEY; CDR2 reads SVGEGT. CDR3 loop: CASSARDRAYEQYV. In nucleotides, the CDR3 is TGTGCCAGCAGTGCCCGGGACAGGGCTTACGAGCAGTACGTC.

This clonotype has ten or more counts. The rearrangement links TRBV4-2 to TRBJ1-3; no firm D call. This CDR3 has 13 residues. Per the germline V gene, CDR1 is LGHNA and CDR2 is YNFKEQ. Trimming took 0 bases from V and 4 from J, leaving 4 bases between them. This chain's CDR3 is CASSQDTGNTIYF. The DNA for the CDR3 is TGTGCCAGCAGCCAAGATACAGGAAACACCATATATTTT.

This clonotype was counted between two and nine times. The V gene is TRBV20-1, the J gene TRBJ2-5, with D possibly matching TRBD1 (5 bases). The V gene's germline CDR1 is DFQATT and CDR2 SNEGSKA (reference sequence). There are 15 residues in the CDR3. V was pared by 2 bases and J by 5 bases, with 18 bases between. This CDR3 reads CSARIRGHAGETQYF. For the CDR3, the DNA is TGCAGTGCTAGAATAAGGGGTCATGCCGGGGAGACCCAGTACTTC.

In this sample, this clonotype turned up a few times. The V and J genes are TRBV6-4 and TRBJ2-4; TRBD2 matches 7 bases. Germline V gene lookup returns CDR1 MRHNA and CDR2 SNTAGT. CDR3 length: 15 residues. Trimming cost V 2 bases and J 4 bases; bases outside gene matches: 5. Written as DNA, the CDR3 is TGTGCCAGCAGTGACCCCCTAGCGGCTAAAAACATTCAGTACTTC. This translates into CASSDPLAAKNIQYF.

This clonotype was seen ten or more times. This chain uses TRBV5-5 with TRBJ2-7; D not certain. V lost 0 bases and J 2 bases, leaving 9 bases between the germline ends. The CDR3 consists of 14 residues. Germline V gives CDR1 SGHKS, CDR2 YYEKEE (reference sequence). This CDR3 is CASSLGGFAYEQYV. CDR3 in DNA: TGTGCCAGCAGCTTGGGTGGGTTCGCCTACGAGCAGTACGTC.

Details on this clonotype: This may arise from a read error, as a much more abundant clone is one base away. The chain couples TRBV7-9 to TRBJ2-1; D is perhaps TRBD2 (5 bases). Germline CDR1 SEHNR, CDR2 FQNEAQ (reference sequence). The CDR3 is made up of 9 amino acids. The CDR3 bases are TGTGCCAGCGGCGCTACTAGGGTCTTC. Its translation is CASGATRVF.

V gene TRBV7-3 combines with J gene TRBJ2-1, with TRBD1 identical over 9 bases. The CDR3 is 16 residues long. CDR1 is SGHTA and CDR2 is FQGTGA in the germline V gene. With 0 bases clipped from V and 5 bases from J, the junction kept 5 bases outside the gene matches. The CDR3 coding sequence is TGTGCCAGCAGCTTAACCTCCGGGACAGGGAACAATGAGCAGTTCTTC. It encodes CASSLTSGTGNNEQFF.

This clonotype appeared a few times. The chain combines TRBV18 with TRBJ1-5; D possibly corresponds to TRBD1 (5 bases). V was clipped by 6 bases and J by 2 bases, with 14 bases between them. CDR3 length: 15 residues. Per the germline V gene, CDR1 is KGHSH and CDR2 is LQKENI. The CDR3 nucleotides read TGTGCCAGCTCTACCGACAGTGATCGCAATCAGCCCCAGCATTTT. It is translated as CASSTDSDRNQPQHF.

This clonotype was counted a few times. The CDR3 reads CASSPGALADYNEQFF. CDR3 nucleotide sequence: TGTGCCAGCAGCCCAGGGGCGCTAGCGGATTACAATGAGCAGTTCTTC. The chain joins TRBV11-1 to TRBJ2-1; a possible D gene is TRBD2 (7 bases). Germline V lookup: CDR1 SGHAT, CDR2 FQDESV (reference sequence). Trimming cost V 5 bases and J 4 bases, with 18 bases left between them. The CDR3 totals 16 residues.

This clonotype was recorded many times. The rearrangement links TRBV2 to TRBJ1-5, with 7 bases aligning to TRBD1. CDR3 size: 13 residues. Per germline, CDR1 SNHLY and CDR2 FYNNEI. The ends lost 9 bases at V and 2 bases at J; junction bases unmatched: 4. The CDR3 sequence is CASTGTGNQPQHF. As DNA, the CDR3 is TGTGCCAGTACCGGGACAGGCAATCAGCCCCAGCATTTT.

This clonotype was seen more than once but under ten times. The V gene is TRBV12-5, the J gene TRBJ2-5; no clear D gene. This CDR3 contains 13 residues. CDR1 is LGHNT and CDR2 is FRNRAP in the germline V gene. Trimming removed 4 bases from V and 5 bases from J, with 11 bases in between. CDR3 region: CASGSWTTETQYF. CDR3 nucleotides: TGTGCTAGTGGTTCCTGGACGACGGAGACCCAGTACTTC.

The chain couples TRBV12-3 or TRBV12-4 to TRBJ2-4, with TRBD1 as a possible D gene (6 bases). This CDR3 contains 14 residues. Trimming shortened V by 5 bases and J by 4 bases, and 12 bases separated the two germline ends. Here the CDR3 reads CASSTPGHKNIQYF. CDR3 coding DNA: TGTGCCAGCAGTACGCCGGGACATAAAAACATTCAGTACTTC.

In its sample, this clonotype was seen a few times. The J gene is TRBJ2-5, the V gene TRBV18; 9 nucleotides match TRBD2. The CDR3 has 15 residues. Germline-derived CDR1 and CDR2 are KGHSH and LQKENI. Trimming took 3 bases from V and 5 from J; bases not matched to a gene: 7. In DNA form, the CDR3 reads TGTGCCAGCTCACCCGCGGGACTAGCTGAGGAGACCCAGTACTTC. Encoded protein: CASSPAGLAEETQYF.

This clonotype was observed at least ten times. J is TRBJ1-2 and V is TRBV6-5; D is ambiguous. The germline gives CDR1 MNHEY, CDR2 SVGAGI. The CDR3 contains 14 residues. Trimming took 2 bases from V and 8 from J, leaving 15 bases between them. For the CDR3, the DNA is TGTGCCAGCAGTTACCCGGACGACCTGGGCGGCTACACCTTC. Protein: CASSYPDDLGGYTF.